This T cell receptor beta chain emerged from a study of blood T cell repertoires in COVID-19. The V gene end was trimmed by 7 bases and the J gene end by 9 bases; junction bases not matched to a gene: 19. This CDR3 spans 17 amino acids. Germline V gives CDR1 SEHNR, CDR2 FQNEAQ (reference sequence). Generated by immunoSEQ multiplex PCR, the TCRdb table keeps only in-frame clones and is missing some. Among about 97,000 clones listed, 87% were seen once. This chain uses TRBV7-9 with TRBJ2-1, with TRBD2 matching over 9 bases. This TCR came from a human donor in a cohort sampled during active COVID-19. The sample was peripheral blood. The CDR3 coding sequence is TGTGCCAGCACCCCGTCGAGGTGGCGGGAGGGCCACGGTGAGCAGTTCTTC. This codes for CASTPSRWREGHGEQFF.